These 9 T cell receptor beta chains came from one sample sequenced in a study of OX40 agonist ivuxolimab in advanced cancers. This table comes from immunoSEQ multiplex PCR, and its TCRdb copy is limited to in-frame clones, with some not included. This table has more than 85,000 clones, around nine tenths appearing once. The sample in question was CD4+ or CD8+ T cells sorted from blood, obtained in a trial of the OX40 agonist ivuxolimab. Receptors were obtained from an adult with an advanced solid tumor such as melanoma, head and neck, liver or kidney cancer.

The chain has TRBV7-3 and TRBJ2-7; 7 bases are shared with TRBD1. Germline-derived CDR1 and CDR2 are SGHTA and FQGTGA. This CDR3 region has 16 residues. Trimming at V came to 0 bases and at J to 4 bases, leaving 9 bases not matched to a gene. The CDR3 DNA sequence: TGTGCCAGCAGCTTAACGTTTACGGGACAGAGATACGAGCAGTACTTC. It encodes CASSLTFTGQRYEQYF.

The chain is built from TRBV6-1 and TRBJ1-1; D gene uncertain. This CDR3 region has 12 residues. The germline V and J ends were trimmed by 6 bases and 2 bases, with 7 bases remaining between them. The germline gives CDR1 MNHNS, CDR2 SASEGT. CDR3 DNA: TGTGCCAGCAGAACGAGCAACACTGAAGCTTTCTTT. It is translated as CASRTSNTEAFF.

The chain joins TRBV5-6 to TRBJ2-1; 8 positions match TRBD2. This CDR3 region has 14 residues. The germline V gene has CDR1 SGHDT and CDR2 YYEEEE. V was clipped by 7 bases and J by 4 bases; unmatched bases: 7. DNA for the CDR3: TGTGCCAGCGGCGAGCGGGGGTCGTACAATGAGCAGTTCTTC. Translation: CASGERGSYNEQFF.

The chain recombines TRBV10-3 with TRBJ1-5; D is uncertain. The CDR3 covers 12 residues. Germline V gene lookup returns CDR1 ENHRY and CDR2 SYGVKD. Trimming took off 4 bases at V and 7 bases at J, with 8 bases between the two ends. The CDR3 loop is CAISGANQPQHF. In DNA, the CDR3 is TGTGCCATCAGTGGGGCGAACCAGCCCCAGCATTTT.

The rearrangement links TRBV7-9 to TRBJ2-2; 8 bases align to TRBD1. Per germline, CDR1 SEHNR and CDR2 FQNEAQ (reference sequence). After removal of 5 bases from V and 4 bases from J, the junction contained 6 bases not matched to a gene. There are 15 residues in the CDR3. The CDR3 is CASSAGQGSTGELFF. CDR3 coding DNA: TGTGCCAGCAGCGCCGGACAGGGTAGCACCGGGGAGCTGTTTTTT.

The J gene is TRBJ2-5, the V gene TRBV5-6; 11 nucleotides match TRBD1. Germline CDR1 is SGHDT and CDR2 is YYEEEE. The CDR3 covers 15 residues. J was trimmed by 4 bases and V by 4 bases; bases with no gene match: 6. CDR3 sequence reads: CASSRGTGGGETQYF. CDR3 nucleotides: TGTGCCAGCAGCCGAGGGACAGGGGGTGGAGAGACCCAGTACTTC.

The V call is TRBV5-1, the J call TRBJ2-1; no definite D call. V shed 1 base and J shed 7 bases, with 12 bases lying between them. Germline CDR1 is SGHRS and CDR2 is YFSETQ. This CDR3 has 14 amino acids. CDR3 DNA: TGCGCCAGCAGCTTGTATGGCGTTCCTAATGAGCAGTTCTTC. It codes for CASSLYGVPNEQFF.

The chain combines TRBV4-3 with TRBJ1-1, with D hard to call. Germline CDR1 and CDR2: LGHNA and YSLEER. Trimming left V 2 bases short and J 2 bases short, with 6 bases between. The CDR3 is made up of 13 amino acids. CDR3: CASSQTLNTEAFF. The CDR3 region has the DNA TGCGCCAGCAGCCAAACACTAAACACTGAAGCTTTCTTT.

The CDR3 loop is CASRDPGQGDEKLFF. The DNA of the CDR3 is TGTGCCAGTAGAGATCCCGGACAGGGGGATGAAAAACTGTTTTTT. The chain recombines TRBV19 with TRBJ1-4; 10 positions agree with TRBD1. The V gene's germline CDR1 is LNHDA and CDR2 SQIVND (reference sequence). The CDR3 is 15 amino acids. V lost 6 bases and J lost 6; bases outside the gene matches: 7. Using reference TRBV19 and TRBJ1-4 for the parts outside the CDR3, the full variable domain is DGGITQSPKYLFRKEGQNVTLSCEQNLNHDAMYWYRQDPGQGLRLIYYSQIVNDFQKGDIAEGYSVSREKKESFPLTVTSAQKNPTAFYLCASRDPGQGDEKLFFGSGTQLSVL.